This TCR beta chain was recovered during a study of control samples from healthy donors and cancer patients. Deletions cut 6 bases from V and 8 bases from J, with 13 bases between. The CDR3 covers 13 residues. CDR1 and CDR2 from the germline V gene are MNHEY and SVGAGI. Clones were sequenced by immunoSEQ multiplex PCR, and TCRdb holds only the in-frame ones, with some missing. The table shows 85,000 to 95,000 clones, with roughly nine tenths occurring only once. The genes are TRBV6-5 and TRBJ1-4; D is uncertain. Specimen: blood. This sequence was found in a woman in her 30s in good health. In nucleotides, the CDR3 is TGTGCCAGCAGGAAGGAGGGATCGGAAAAACTGTTTTTT. Protein sequence: CASRKEGSEKLFF.